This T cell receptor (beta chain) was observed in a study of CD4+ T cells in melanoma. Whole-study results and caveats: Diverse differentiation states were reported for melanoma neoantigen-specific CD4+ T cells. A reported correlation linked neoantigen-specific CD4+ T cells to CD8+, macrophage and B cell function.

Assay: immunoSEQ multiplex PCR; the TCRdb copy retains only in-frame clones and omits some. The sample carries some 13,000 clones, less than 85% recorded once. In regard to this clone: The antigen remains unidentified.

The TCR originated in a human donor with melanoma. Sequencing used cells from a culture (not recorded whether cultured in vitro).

The CDR3 region is CATTNRQGETQYF. The CDR3 nucleotides are TGTGCCACAACTAACCGACAAGGAGAGACCCAGTACTTC. This chain links TRBV10-3 with TRBJ2-5, with D unresolved. Per germline, CDR1 ENHRY and CDR2 SYGVKD. This CDR3 spans 13 amino acids. Between the trimmed V and J ends, which lost 10 bases and 4 bases, there was a span of 16 bases.